This T cell receptor beta chain was recorded in a study of blood T cell repertoires in COVID-19. Study-wide background: Sites in the United States, Italy and Spain provided acute and convalescent COVID-19 samples. Nucleic acid was either cDNA or gDNA, and it came from T cells, B-cell-depleted T cells, or PBMCs.

This clone was observed a single time. Germline V gives CDR1 SGHRS, CDR2 YFSETQ. CDR3 size: 17 residues. V gave up 1 base and J gave up 4 bases; unmatched junction bases: 11. As processed by the authors: The authors estimated nucleated cell counts from reference gene primer amplification. TCRdb's copy holds only in-frame clones and misses some; the assay was immunoSEQ multiplex PCR. D and trimming were read from the DNA, whereas the V and J calls and clone size are those reported in that table. Among about 120,000 clones listed, 85% were seen once. This TCR derives from a man in his fifties or sixties with acute or convalescent COVID-19. The specimen sequenced was peripheral blood. This sequence joins TRBV5-1 and TRBJ1-1; 9 bases fit TRBD1. The CDR3 loop is CASSLMGQGRTVTEAFF. CDR3 coding DNA: TGCGCCAGCAGCTTGATGGGACAGGGTAGGACAGTCACTGAAGCTTTCTTT.